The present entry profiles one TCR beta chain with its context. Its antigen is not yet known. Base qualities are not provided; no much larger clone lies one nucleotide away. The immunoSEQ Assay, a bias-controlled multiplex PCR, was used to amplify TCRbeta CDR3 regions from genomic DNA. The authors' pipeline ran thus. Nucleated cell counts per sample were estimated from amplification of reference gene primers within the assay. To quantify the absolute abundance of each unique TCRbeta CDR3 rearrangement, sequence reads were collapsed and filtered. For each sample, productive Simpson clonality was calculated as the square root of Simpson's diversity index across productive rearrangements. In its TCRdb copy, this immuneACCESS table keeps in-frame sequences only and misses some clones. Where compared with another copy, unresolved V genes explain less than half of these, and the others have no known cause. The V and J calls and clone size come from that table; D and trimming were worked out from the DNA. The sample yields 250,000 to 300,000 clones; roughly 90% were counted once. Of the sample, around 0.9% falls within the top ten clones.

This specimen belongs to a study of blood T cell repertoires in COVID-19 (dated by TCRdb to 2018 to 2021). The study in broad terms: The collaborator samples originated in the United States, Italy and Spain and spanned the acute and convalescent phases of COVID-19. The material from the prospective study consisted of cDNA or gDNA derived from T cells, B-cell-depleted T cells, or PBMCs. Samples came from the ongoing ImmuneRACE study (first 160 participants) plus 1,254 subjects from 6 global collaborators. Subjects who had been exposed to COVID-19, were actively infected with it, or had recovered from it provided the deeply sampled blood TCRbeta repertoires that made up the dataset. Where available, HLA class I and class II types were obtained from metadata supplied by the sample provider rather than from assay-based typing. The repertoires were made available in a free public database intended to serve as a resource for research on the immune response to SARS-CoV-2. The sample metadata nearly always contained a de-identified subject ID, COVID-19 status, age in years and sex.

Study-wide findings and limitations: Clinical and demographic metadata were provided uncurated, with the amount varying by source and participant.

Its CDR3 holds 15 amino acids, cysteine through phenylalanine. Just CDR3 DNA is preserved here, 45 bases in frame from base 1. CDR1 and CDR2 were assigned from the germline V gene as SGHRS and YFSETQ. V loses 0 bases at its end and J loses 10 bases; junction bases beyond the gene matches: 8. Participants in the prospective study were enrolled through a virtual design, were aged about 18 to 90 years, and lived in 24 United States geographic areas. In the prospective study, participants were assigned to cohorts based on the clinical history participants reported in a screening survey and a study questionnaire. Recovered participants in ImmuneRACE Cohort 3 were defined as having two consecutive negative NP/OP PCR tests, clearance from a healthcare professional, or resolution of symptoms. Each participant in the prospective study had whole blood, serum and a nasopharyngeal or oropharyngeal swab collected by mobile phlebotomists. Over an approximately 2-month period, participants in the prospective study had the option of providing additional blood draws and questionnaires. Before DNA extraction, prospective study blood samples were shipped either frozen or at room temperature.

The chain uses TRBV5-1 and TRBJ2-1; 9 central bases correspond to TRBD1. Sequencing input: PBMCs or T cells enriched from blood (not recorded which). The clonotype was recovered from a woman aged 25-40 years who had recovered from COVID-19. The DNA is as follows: TGCGCCAGCAGCTTGGGGACAGGGGACGGCGGGGAGCAGTTCTTC. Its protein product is CASSLGTGDGGEQFF. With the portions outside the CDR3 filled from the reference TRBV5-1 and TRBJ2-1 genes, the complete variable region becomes KAGVTQTPRYLIKTRGQQVTLSCSPISGHRSVSWYQQTPGQGLQFLFEYFSETQRNKGNFPGRFSGRQFSNSRSEMNVSTLELGDSALYLCASSLGTGDGGEQFFGPGTRLTVL.